The 18 T cell receptor beta chains given below trace back to one sample, sequenced in a study of blood T cell repertoires in COVID-19. The assay was immunoSEQ multiplex PCR, and TCRdb's table has in-frame clones only and misses some. The repertoire holds 350,000 to 450,000 clones, with more than 85% as singletons. The sequenced material came from peripheral blood. The receptors come from a human donor in a cohort sampled during active COVID-19.

The V and J genes are TRBV29-1 and TRBJ2-6, with a tentative D call TRBD1 (6 bases). The CDR3 contains 15 residues. The V gene lost 0 bases and the J gene lost 2 bases, with 8 bases spanning the gap. Per germline, CDR1 SQVTM and CDR2 ANQGSEA. CDR3 in DNA: TGCAGCGTTGAAGAGAACAGGGCTGGGGCCAACGTCCTGACTTTC. Protein sequence: CSVEENRAGANVLTF. Full variable domain (rest looked up from reference TRBV29-1 and TRBJ2-6): SAVISQKPSRDICQRGTSLTIQCQVDSQVTMMFWYRQQPGQSLTLIATANQGSEATYESGFVIDKFPISRPNLTFSTLTVSNMSPEDSSIYLCSVEENRAGANVLTFGAGSRLTVL.

The J gene is TRBJ2-2, the V gene TRBV18, with TRBD2 matching 11 bases. From germline, CDR1 is KGHSH and CDR2 LQKENI. The CDR3 runs to 16 residues. J lost 5 bases, V lost 5 bases, and 7 bases had no gene match. The CDR3 coding sequence is TGTGCCAGCTCAACTAGCGGGAGTACGAGAACCGGGGAGCTGTTTTTT. This sequence encodes CASSTSGSTRTGELFF.

This clone was counted once. This chain links TRBV9 with TRBJ1-5; D is perhaps TRBD1 (5 bases). Germline V gene sequence: CDR1 SGDLS, CDR2 YYNGEE. The length of the CDR3 is 16 residues. V was pared by 3 bases and J by 4 bases, with 17 bases between. CDR3 amino acids: CASSGGVDTPNQPQHF. CDR3 DNA sequence: TGTGCCAGCAGCGGTGGAGTGGACACGCCTAATCAGCCCCAGCATTTT.

CDR3 nucleotide sequence: TGTGCCAGCAGCGAGGGACTAGCGGTCCAAGAGACCCAGTACTTC. This encodes CASSEGLAVQETQYF. The rearrangement uses TRBV7-9 and TRBJ2-5, with 11 bases lining up with TRBD2. This CDR3 is 15 amino acids long. CDR1 is SEHNR, CDR2 FQNEAQ, per germline (reference sequence). V lost 5 bases, J lost 1 base, and 3 bases stayed unmatched.

The chain couples TRBV5-8 to TRBJ1-4, with D maybe TRBD1 (5 bases). The length of the CDR3 is 16 residues. CDR1 is SGHTS, CDR2 YDEGEE, per germline. Trimming cost V 1 base and J 7 bases, with 17 bases left between them. The CDR3 DNA follows: TGTGCCAGCAGCTTGTCTTCGGTCAGGGTTAGTGAAAAACTGTTTTTT. Amino acids: CASSLSSVRVSEKLFF.

The rearrangement joins TRBV5-4 to TRBJ2-3; 7 nucleotides agree with TRBD2. CDR3 length: 15 residues. V dropped 4 bases and J dropped 2; count of bases not matched to a gene: 7. Germline CDR1 is SGHNT and CDR2 is YYREEE (reference sequence). The CDR3 DNA is TGTGCCAGCAGCCCCGGACTAGATTACACAGATACGCAGTATTTT. Its translation: CASSPGLDYTDTQYF. Together with reference TRBV5-4 and TRBJ2-3, the CDR3 gives the full variable domain: ETGVTQSPTHLIKTRGQQVTLRCSSQSGHNTVSWYQQALGQGPQFIFQYYREEENGRGNFPPRFSGLQFPNYSSELNVNALELDDSALYLCASSPGLDYTDTQYFGPGTRLTVL.

The chain is built from TRBV7-8 and TRBJ2-7; TRBD1 matches at 9 bases. Looked up from germline, CDR1 is SGHVS and CDR2 is FQNEAQ. J gave up 7 bases and V 4 bases, and 11 bases lay outside the gene matches. The CDR3 is made up of 15 amino acids. The CDR3: CASSSTGTGMREQYF. The CDR3 nucleotides are TGTGCCAGCAGCTCAACCGGGACAGGGATGAGAGAGCAGTACTTC.

J is TRBJ2-7 and V is TRBV30; D perhaps matches TRBD2 (6 bases). With 7 bases removed from V and 2 bases from J, the gap between germline ends came to 15 bases. This CDR3 is built from 13 residues. From germline, CDR1 is GTSNPN and CDR2 SVGIG (reference sequence). CDR3 region: CASRNGGTYEQYF. The CDR3 bases are TGTGCCTCCCGCAACGGGGGAACCTACGAGCAGTACTTC.

In DNA form, the CDR3 reads TGTGCCTGGAGGGAAAAGGGGGCAGGGGAAAAACTGTTTTTT. Its protein is CAWREKGAGEKLFF. The gene calls are TRBV30 and TRBJ1-4, with TRBD1 matching 7 bases. V shed 3 bases and J 8 bases; nucleotides not matched to a gene: 9. There are 14 residues in the CDR3. Germline V gives CDR1 GTSNPN, CDR2 SVGIG (reference sequence).

CDR3 residues: CASSRRTSGFTYEQYF. The DNA of the CDR3 is TGTGCCAGCAGTCGGCGTACTAGCGGGTTTACCTACGAGCAGTACTTC. The chain recombines TRBV7-9 with TRBJ2-7, with 9 bases fitting TRBD2. The CDR3 contains 16 residues. The junction had 11 bases not matched to a gene; V was cut back by 6 bases and J by 2 bases. The V gene's germline CDR1 is SEHNR and CDR2 FQNEAQ (reference sequence).

The genes are TRBV28 and TRBJ2-5; 9 nucleotides align to TRBD1. The CDR3 is 14 amino acids. Germline-derived CDR1 and CDR2 are MDHEN and SYDVKM. V was pared by 8 bases and J by 2 bases, with 6 bases of the junction left unmatched. The CDR3 sequence: CASGTDRGQETQYF. Written as DNA, the CDR3 is TGTGCCAGCGGGACGGACAGGGGTCAAGAGACCCAGTACTTC.

This sequence joins TRBV6-2 or TRBV6-3 and TRBJ1-2; 11 bases line up with TRBD1. Per germline, CDR1 MNHEY and CDR2 SVGEGT. V shed 2 bases, J shed 6 bases, and the junction held 14 bases outside the gene matches. The CDR3 length is 18 residues. The CDR3, as DNA: TGTGCCAGCAGTTACACTCCGGGGACAGGGGGTATTAAGGATGGCTACACCTTC. This gives the protein CASSYTPGTGGIKDGYTF.

The CDR3 loop reads CASSQDREGYTF. The CDR3 bases are TGTGCCAGCAGCCAAGACAGGGAAGGCTACACCTTC. The V gene is TRBV7-2, the J gene TRBJ1-2; 7 positions agree with TRBD1. The CDR3 covers 12 residues. The germline V gene encodes CDR1 SGHTA and CDR2 FQGNSA. V shed 5 bases and J 8 bases; nucleotides not matched to a gene: 5.

The J gene is TRBJ1-1, the V gene TRBV6-5; tentatively, D is TRBD1 (5 bases). V was shortened by 4 bases and J by 7 bases, with 13 bases between the two germline ends. This CDR3 has 13 amino acids. From germline, CDR1 is MNHEY and CDR2 SVGAGI. The CDR3 region is CASSSRDYIEAFF. The CDR3 DNA reads TGTGCCAGCAGTTCCCGGGACTACATTGAAGCTTTCTTT.

The chain employs TRBV19 and TRBJ1-1, with 7 bases lining up with TRBD1. The CDR3 totals 14 residues. The V gene end was trimmed by 7 bases and the J gene end by 4 bases; junction bases not matched to a gene: 9. From germline, CDR1 is LNHDA and CDR2 SQIVND (reference sequence). The chain's CDR3 is CASTTQGPITEAFF. The CDR3 DNA is TGTGCCAGTACCACACAGGGGCCGATCACTGAAGCTTTCTTT.

The chain combines TRBV11-2 with TRBJ2-1; 7 positions match TRBD1. The CDR3 contains 14 residues. Per germline, CDR1 SGHAT and CDR2 FQNNGV. Trimming removed 2 bases from V and 9 bases from J; junction bases left unmatched: 7. The CDR3 DNA sequence: TGTGCCAGCAGCTTAAATGTACAGGGGCCTGAGCAGTTCTTC. It specifies CASSLNVQGPEQFF.

The rearrangement joins TRBV7-9 to TRBJ2-3; TRBD2 matches at 7 bases. V was clipped by 4 bases and J by 6 bases; unmatched bases: 10. This CDR3 is built from 15 residues. Germline loops: CDR1 SEHNR, CDR2 FQNEAQ (reference sequence). DNA for the CDR3: TGTGCCAGCAGCTCCCTAAGCGGGATGGGGGATACGCAGTATTTT. Translating it yields CASSSLSGMGDTQYF.

The chain is built from TRBV30 and TRBJ1-6; 10 bases align to TRBD1. Germline loops: CDR1 GTSNPN, CDR2 SVGIG (reference sequence). This CDR3 comprises 15 residues. The V segment lost 4 bases and the J segment 6 bases; nucleotides outside the gene matches: 6. As DNA, the CDR3 is TGTGCCTGGACGAGGGGGACAGGGGTTAATTCACCCCTCCACTTT. It yields the protein CAWTRGTGVNSPLHF.